This TCR beta chain came from a study of shared clonotypes between healthy human individuals. Across the whole study: A donor's plate count was three for CD4 naive and three for CD4 memory; CD8 naive had two and CD8 memory one.

For this clone: Other DNA variants within this sample encode the same CDR3.

The repertoire was sequenced with immunoSEQ multiplex PCR; TCRdb's copy has only in-frame clones and lacks some. The data contain around 2.3 million clones, approximately 96% of them singletons. Germline V CDR1 and CDR2: SGHTA, FQGNSA. The CDR3 length is 13 residues. V was cut by 1 base and J by 7 bases, with 5 bases left in between. V gene TRBV7-2 combines with J gene TRBJ1-6; no clear D. Specimen: naive CD4+ T cells sorted from blood. Subset here: CD45RA+ positively selected. This receptor was identified in a man in his late teens or twenties in good health. The CDR3 DNA follows: TGTGCCAGCAGCTTAGAGCGAAATTCACCCCTCCACTTT. Its protein product is CASSLERNSPLHF.